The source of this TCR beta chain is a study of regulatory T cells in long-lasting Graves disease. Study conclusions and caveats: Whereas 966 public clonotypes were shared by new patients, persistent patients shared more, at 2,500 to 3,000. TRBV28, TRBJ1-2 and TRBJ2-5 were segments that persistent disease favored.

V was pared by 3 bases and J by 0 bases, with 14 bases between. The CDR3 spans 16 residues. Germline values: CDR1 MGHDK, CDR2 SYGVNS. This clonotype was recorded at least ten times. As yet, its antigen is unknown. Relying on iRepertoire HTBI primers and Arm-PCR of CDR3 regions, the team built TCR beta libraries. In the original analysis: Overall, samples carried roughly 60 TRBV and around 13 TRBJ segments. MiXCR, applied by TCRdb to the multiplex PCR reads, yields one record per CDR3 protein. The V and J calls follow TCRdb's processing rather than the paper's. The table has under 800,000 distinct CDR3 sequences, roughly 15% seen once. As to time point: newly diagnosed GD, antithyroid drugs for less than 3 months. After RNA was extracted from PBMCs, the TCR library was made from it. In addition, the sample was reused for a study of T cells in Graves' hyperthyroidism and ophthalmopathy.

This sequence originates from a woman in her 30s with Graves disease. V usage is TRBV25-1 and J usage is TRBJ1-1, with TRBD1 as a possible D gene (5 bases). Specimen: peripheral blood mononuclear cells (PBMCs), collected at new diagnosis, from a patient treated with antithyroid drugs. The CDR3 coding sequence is TGTGCCAGCAGTGATTGGGACCTATGGATGAACACTGAAGCTTTCTTT. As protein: CASSDWDLWMNTEAFF.